This T cell receptor beta chain derives from a study of T cells in Graves' hyperthyroidism and ophthalmopathy. Researchers amplified the TCR beta CDR3 regions from RNA transcripts. When the TCR CDR3 underwent first-round RT-PCR, the HTBI primer set was used. TCRdb reprocessed the multiplex PCR reads with MiXCR, giving one entry per CDR3 protein. The top ten clones hold around an eighth of a sample with around 56,000 distinct CDR3 sequences, around half of them seen once. The table lists this clonotype with many counts. At least 3 on the Clinical Activity Score was recorded for ophthalmopathy patients, who also had NOSPECS grade at least 4 and duration under 3 months. Per germline, CDR1 DFQATT and CDR2 SNEGSKA (reference sequence). Trimming took 6 bases from V and 1 from J; bases not matched to a gene: 11. CDR3 length: 15 residues.

Sequenced sample: blood. The rearrangement uses TRBV20-1 and TRBJ1-1; 7 nucleotides align to TRBD1. The clonotype was recovered from a woman under 40 with Graves' ophthalmopathy. The CDR3 loop is CSADTGAGGNTEAFF. In DNA, the CDR3 is TGCAGTGCAGATACAGGGGCTGGGGGGAACACTGAAGCTTTCTTT.